This T cell receptor (beta chain) was obtained from a study of neoadjuvant anti-PD-1 for oral cavity cancer. The overall study: Patients without progression received a fourth nivolumab dose around day 43, then surgical resection on days 50-56.

The CDR3 is 12 amino acids. The V end was cut by 0 bases, the J end by 12 bases, with 10 bases between. CDR1 and CDR2 from the germline V gene are SGHRS and YFSETQ. The time point here: after neoadjuvant nivolumab, at surgical resection. This clone was detected only once. Six replicates per PBMC sample, mostly from approximately 0.45 ug of genomic DNA. Libraries were prepared by immunoSEQ multiplex PCR; TCRdb keeps only in-frame clonotypes and omits some of them. The sample holds approximately 9,700 clones, about 70% seen once. The sequence came from a person aged 40 to 85 with oral cavity squamous cell carcinoma. The rearrangement joins TRBV5-1 to TRBJ2-1; D remains unclear. Sequenced material: PBMCs, taken after nivolumab (anti-PD-1) treatment. This CDR3 is CASSLGLRLQFF. In nucleotides, the CDR3 is TGCGCCAGCAGCTTGGGACTTCGGTTGCAGTTCTTC.